This TCR beta chain was retrieved from a study of shared clonotypes between healthy human individuals. Background on the study: Researchers assigned three CD4 naive, three CD4 memory, two CD8 naive and one CD8 memory plate to each donor.

Original handling: Junction-only immunoSEQ data arrived without quality scores, meaning filtering differed. Generated by immunoSEQ multiplex PCR, the TCRdb table keeps only in-frame clones and is missing some. V, J and clone size are those of that table, while D and trimming were read from the DNA. The table has about 1,900,000 clones, less than 95% seen once. Terminally differentiated effector memory CD45RA+ cells were left out of the naive CD8 fraction, which was CD45RO-negative and positively selected for CCR7. CDR3 length: 14 amino acids. The V gene lost 6 bases and the J gene lost 0 bases, with 11 bases spanning the gap. CDR1 and CDR2 from the germline V gene are KGHSH and LQKENI.

Sequencing input: naive CD8+ T cells sorted from blood. The source is a man in his late teens or twenties in good health. The genes are TRBV18 and TRBJ1-1, with D maybe TRBD1 (6 bases). The CDR3: CASSAGEMNTEAFF. CDR3 DNA: TGTGCCAGCTCCGCAGGGGAGATGAACACTGAAGCTTTCTTT. Complete variable domain (other parts from reference TRBV18 and TRBJ1-1): NAGVMQNPRHLVRRRGQEARLRCSPMKGHSHVYWYRQLPEEGLKFMVYLQKENIIDESGMPKERFSAEFPKEGPSILRIQQVVRGDSAAYFCASSAGEMNTEAFFGQGTRLTVV.